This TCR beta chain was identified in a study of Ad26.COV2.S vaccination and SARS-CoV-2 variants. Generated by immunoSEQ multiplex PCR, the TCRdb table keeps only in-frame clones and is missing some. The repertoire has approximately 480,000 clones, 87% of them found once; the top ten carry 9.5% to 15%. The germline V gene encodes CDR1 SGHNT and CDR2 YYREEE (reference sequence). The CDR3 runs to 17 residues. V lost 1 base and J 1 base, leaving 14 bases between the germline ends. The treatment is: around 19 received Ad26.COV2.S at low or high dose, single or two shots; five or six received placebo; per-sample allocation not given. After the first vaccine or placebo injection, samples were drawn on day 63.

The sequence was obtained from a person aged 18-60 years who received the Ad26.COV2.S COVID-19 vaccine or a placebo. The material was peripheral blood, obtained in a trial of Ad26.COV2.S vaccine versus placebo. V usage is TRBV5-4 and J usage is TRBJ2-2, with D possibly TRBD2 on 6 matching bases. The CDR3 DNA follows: TGTGCCAGCAGCTTGTTCGGTACGGGAGTGAACACCGGGGAGCTGTTTTTT. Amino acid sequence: CASSLFGTGVNTGELFF.